Listed below are T cell receptor beta chains from one sample, sequenced in a study of vaccination and CD4 T cells after COVID-19. Using its own MiXCR run on the PCR reads, TCRdb lists one record per CDR3 protein. The profile shows about 15,000 distinct CDR3 sequences, roughly 34% of them singletons. Which antigens these TCRs recognize remains unknown. The specimen sequenced was cultured CD4+ T cells from blood. These receptors all come from a human donor with COVID-19. The CDR3 runs from the conserved cysteine through the conserved F or W. D genes are given only for firm matches. The size of a clone is reported for some rows only, either as once, few or many, or as a class for expanded clones.

-,-,TRBJ2-4,TRBV12-3/TRBV12-4,CASSPRPPREDIQYF,TGTGCCAGCAGTCCTCGACCGCCCCGGGAAGACATTCAGTACTTC
-,-,TRBJ2-7,TRBV2,CASSSGISYEQYF,TGTGCCAGCAGTTCAGGGATCTCCTACGAGCAGTACTTC
-,TRBD2,TRBJ2-1,TRBV27,CASRPSSGDYEQFF,TGTGCCAGCAGGCCGTCTAGCGGGGACTATGAGCAGTTCTTC
-,TRBD1,TRBJ1-2,TRBV11-2,CASSFGQGIGYTF,TGTGCCAGCAGCTTTGGACAGGGGATTGGCTACACCTTC
-,TRBD1,TRBJ2-1,TRBV20-1,CSAPSGTGLDNEQFF,TGCAGTGCTCCCTCCGGGACAGGTTTGGACAATGAGCAGTTCTTC
few,-,TRBJ1-2,TRBV5-4,CASSSGGDSTSLAYGYTF,TGTGCCAGCAGCAGTGGGGGTGACAGTACGTCGTTAGCCTATGGCTACACCTTC
-,-,TRBJ2-4,TRBV11-2,CASSSRLAKNIQYF,TGTGCCAGCAGCTCCCGACTAGCCAAAAACATTCAGTACTTC
-,-,TRBJ2-5,TRBV6-2/TRBV6-3,CASSYLSETQYF,TGTGCCAGCAGTTACTTGTCAGAGACCCAGTACTTC
medium-sized,TRBD1,TRBJ1-5,TRBV27,CASSPGEGQGWQPQHF,TGTGCCAGCAGCCCGGGTGAGGGACAGGGGTGGCAGCCCCAGCATTTT
-,TRBD1,TRBJ1-2,TRBV7-9,CASSQGVTSGYGYTF,TGTGCCAGCAGCCAGGGGGTCACCTCTGGGTATGGCTACACCTTC
few,TRBD2,TRBJ2-5,TRBV7-6,CASSPGLAGGGEETQYF,TGTGCCAGCAGCCCCGGACTAGCGGGGGGGGGAGAAGAGACCCAGTACTTC
few,-,TRBJ1-4,TRBV11-2,CASRPAFANEKLFF,TGTGCCAGCAGACCGGCCTTTGCTAATGAAAAACTGTTTTTT
-,-,TRBJ2-7,TRBV28,CASSLLAEQYF,TGTGCCAGCAGTTTACTAGCCGAGCAGTACTTC
-,TRBD1,TRBJ2-4,TRBV19,CASSTGALAKNIQYF,TGTGCCAGTAGCACAGGGGCACTAGCCAAAAACATTCAGTACTTC
few,-,TRBJ2-7,TRBV12-3/TRBV12-4,CASSFSSSHEQYF,TGTGCCAGCAGTTTTTCTAGTTCCCACGAGCAGTACTTC
-,TRBD1,TRBJ2-1,TRBV20-1,CSATETGTGYNEQFF,TGCAGTGCTACAGAGACCGGGACAGGATACAATGAGCAGTTCTTC
-,-,TRBJ1-2,TRBV20-1,CSAEEMGAGGYTF,TGCAGTGCTGAAGAGATGGGCGCCGGCGGCTACACCTTC
-,-,TRBJ1-1,TRBV6-1,CATSRNTEAFF,TGTGCCACCTCAAGGAACACTGAAGCTTTCTTT
few,TRBD1,TRBJ1-2,TRBV4-1,CASSPRTGGNYGYTF,TGCGCCAGCAGCCCTCGGACAGGGGGAAACTATGGCTACACCTTC
few,-,TRBJ1-4,TRBV11-3,CASRARPTNEKLFF,TGTGCCAGCCGGGCCAGGCCAACTAATGAAAAACTGTTTTTT
-,TRBD1,TRBJ2-5,TRBV6-1,CASRGTGEVKTQYF,TGTGCCAGCAGAGGGACAGGGGAAGTGAAGACCCAGTACTTC
-,-,TRBJ1-6,TRBV20-1,CSATGGAGDSPLHF,TGCAGTGCTACCGGGGGCGCAGGGGATTCACCCCTCCACTTT
few,TRBD1,TRBJ1-2,TRBV7-2,CASSTTGQGHHGYTF,TGTGCCAGCAGCACCACGGGACAGGGGCATCATGGCTACACCTTC